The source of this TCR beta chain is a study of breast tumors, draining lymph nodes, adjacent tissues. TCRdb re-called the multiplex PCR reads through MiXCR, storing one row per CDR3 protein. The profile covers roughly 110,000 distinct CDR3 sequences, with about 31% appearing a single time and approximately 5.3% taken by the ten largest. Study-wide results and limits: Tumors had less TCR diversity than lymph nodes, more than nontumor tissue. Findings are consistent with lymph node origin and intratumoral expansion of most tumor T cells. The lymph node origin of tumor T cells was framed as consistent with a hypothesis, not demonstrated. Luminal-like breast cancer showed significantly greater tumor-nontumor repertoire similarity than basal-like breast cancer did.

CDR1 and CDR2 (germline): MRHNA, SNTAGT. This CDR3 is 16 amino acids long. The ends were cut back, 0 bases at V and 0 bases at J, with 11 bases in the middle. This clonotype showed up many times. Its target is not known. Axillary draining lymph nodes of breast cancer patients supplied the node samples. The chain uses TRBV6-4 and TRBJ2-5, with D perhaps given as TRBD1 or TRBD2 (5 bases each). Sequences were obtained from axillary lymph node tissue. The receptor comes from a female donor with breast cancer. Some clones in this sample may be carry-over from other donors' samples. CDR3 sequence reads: CASSDSGDLYQETQYF. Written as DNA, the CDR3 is TGTGCCAGCAGTGACTCAGGGGACCTGTACCAAGAGACCCAGTACTTC.